The entry below gives a single T cell receptor beta chain sequence along with its context. The antigen is unknown. Additional DNA sequences in this sample encode the identical CDR3. TCRdb's table, derived via immunoSEQ multiplex PCR, lists solely in-frame clones and lacks some. The profile shows some 2 million clones, about 94% of them singletons. These data originate in a study of shared clonotypes between healthy human individuals. Germline CDR1 LNHDA, CDR2 SQIVND (reference sequence). Trimming stripped 5 bases from V and 1 base from J, with 12 bases between. The CDR3 sequence is 14 residues long. Notes on the study in general: Rarefaction showed sorted-subset sequencing was incomplete despite large depth.

Naivety among CD8 cells was defined by CD45RO negativity and positive CCR7 selection, thereby excluding terminally differentiated effector memory CD45RA+ cells. Material: naive CD8+ T cells sorted from blood. This TCR came from a young man in good health. V and J are TRBV19 and TRBJ2-7; D tentatively reads TRBD1 or TRBD2 (5 bases each). The CDR3 loop reads CASSGDLESYEQYF. The CDR3 nucleotides read TGTGCCAGTAGTGGGGACCTCGAATCCTACGAGCAGTACTTC.